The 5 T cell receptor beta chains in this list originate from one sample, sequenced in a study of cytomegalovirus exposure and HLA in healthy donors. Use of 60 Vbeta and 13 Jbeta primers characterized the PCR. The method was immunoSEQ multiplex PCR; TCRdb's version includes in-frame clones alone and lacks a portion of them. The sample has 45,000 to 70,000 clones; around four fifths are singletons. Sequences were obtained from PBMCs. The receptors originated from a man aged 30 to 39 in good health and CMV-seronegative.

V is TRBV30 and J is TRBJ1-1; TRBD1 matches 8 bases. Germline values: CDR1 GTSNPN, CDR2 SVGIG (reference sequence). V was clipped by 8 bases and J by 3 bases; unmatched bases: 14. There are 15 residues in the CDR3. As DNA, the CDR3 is TGTGCCCTGACCAGGGCAGGGGGCGTTCACACTGAAGCTTTCTTT. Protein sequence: CALTRAGGVHTEAFF.

The chain's CDR3 is CASSRKGGINEKLFF. CDR3 nucleotides: TGCGCCAGCAGCCGGAAAGGGGGCATTAATGAAAAACTGTTTTTT. V usage is TRBV5-1 and J usage is TRBJ1-4, with TRBD1 identical over 7 bases. The germline gives CDR1 SGHRS, CDR2 YFSETQ. This CDR3 contains 15 residues. The V and J ends lost 4 bases and 4 bases, in that order; junction bases with no gene match: 7. Full variable domain (remainder filled in from reference TRBV5-1 and TRBJ1-4): KAGVTQTPRYLIKTRGQQVTLSCSPISGHRSVSWYQQTPGQGLQFLFEYFSETQRNKGNFPGRFSGRQFSNSRSEMNVSTLELGDSALYLCASSRKGGINEKLFFGSGTQLSVL.

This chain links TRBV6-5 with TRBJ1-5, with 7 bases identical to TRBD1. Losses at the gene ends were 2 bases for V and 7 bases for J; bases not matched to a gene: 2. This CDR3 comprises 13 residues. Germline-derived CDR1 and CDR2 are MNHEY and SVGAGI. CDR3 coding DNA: TGTGCCAGCAGTTACACGACAGGGCAGCCCCAGCATTTT. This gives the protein CASSYTTGQPQHF.

The CDR3 DNA is TGTGCCAGCAACTCCCTTCTTACCGGGACACTGAACACCGGGGAGCTGTTTTTT. Translated, it gives CASNSLLTGTLNTGELFF. V is TRBV7-9 and J is TRBJ2-2, with D perhaps matching TRBD1 (6 bases). This CDR3 is 18 amino acids long. Germline-derived CDR1 and CDR2 are SEHNR and FQNEAQ (reference sequence). V was clipped by 7 bases and J by 1 base, with 22 bases between them.

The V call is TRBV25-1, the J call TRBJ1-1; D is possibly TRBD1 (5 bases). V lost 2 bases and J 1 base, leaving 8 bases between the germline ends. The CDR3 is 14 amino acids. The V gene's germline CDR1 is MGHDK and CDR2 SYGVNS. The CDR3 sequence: CASSEPGSNTEAFF. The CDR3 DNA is TGTGCCAGCAGTGAACCAGGGTCGAACACTGAAGCTTTCTTT.